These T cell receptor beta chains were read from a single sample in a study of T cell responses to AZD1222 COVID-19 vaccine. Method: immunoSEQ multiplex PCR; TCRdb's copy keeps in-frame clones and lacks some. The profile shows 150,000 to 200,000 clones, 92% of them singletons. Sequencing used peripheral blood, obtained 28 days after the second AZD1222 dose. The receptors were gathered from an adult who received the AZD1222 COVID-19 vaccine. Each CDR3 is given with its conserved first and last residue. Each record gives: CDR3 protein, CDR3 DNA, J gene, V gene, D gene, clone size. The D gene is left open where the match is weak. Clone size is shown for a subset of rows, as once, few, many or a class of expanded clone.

CASSPGQVRTEAFF | TGTGCCAGCAGCCCCGGACAGGTGAGGACTGAAGCTTTCTTT | TRBJ1-1 | TRBV6-5 | TRBD1 | -
CASSPLGTGVGTEAFF | TGTGCCAGCTCACCACTCGGGACAGGGGTTGGCACTGAAGCTTTCTTT | TRBJ1-1 | TRBV18 | TRBD1 | -
CASSPTGYGYTF | TGTGCCAGCAGCCCGACAGGGTATGGCTACACCTTC | TRBJ1-2 | TRBV6-5 | TRBD1 | -
CASSRGTDYGYTF | TGTGCCAGCAGCCGTGGGACGGACTATGGCTACACCTTC | TRBJ1-2 | TRBV7-8 | - | -
CASSLPGAVGNTEAFF | TGTGCCAGCAGCTTACCGGGGGCCGTGGGGAACACTGAAGCTTTCTTT | TRBJ1-1 | TRBV5-5 | - | -
CASSRAPTNEKLFF | TGTGCCAGCAGCCGGGCACCAACTAATGAAAAACTGTTTTTT | TRBJ1-4 | TRBV19 | - | -
CASSAREWANYGYTF | TGTGCCAGCAGCGCACGAGAGTGGGCGAACTATGGCTACACCTTC | TRBJ1-2 | TRBV3-1/TRBV3-2 | - | -
CASSLIGQTNSPLHF | TGTGCCAGCAGCCTCATTGGACAGACAAATTCACCCCTCCACTTT | TRBJ1-6 | TRBV5-4 | - | -
CASSQDPGQLFSGNTIYF | TGTGCCAGCAGCCAAGATCCGGGACAATTATTCTCTGGAAACACCATATATTTT | TRBJ1-3 | TRBV3-1/TRBV3-2 | - | -
CSVSGANTDTQYF | TGCAGCGTGAGCGGGGCAAACACAGATACGCAGTATTTT | TRBJ2-3 | TRBV29-1 | TRBD2 | -
CSASRGGQETQYF | TGCAGTGCTAGTCGTGGGGGTCAAGAGACCCAGTACTTC | TRBJ2-5 | TRBV20-1 | - | -
CASSESVNTEAFF | TGTGCCAGCAGTGAGTCGGTGAACACTGAAGCTTTCTTT | TRBJ1-1 | TRBV2 | - | -
CASSPPSRQGNYGYTF | TGTGCCAGCTCACCACCGAGCCGACAGGGAAACTATGGCTACACCTTC | TRBJ1-2 | TRBV18 | TRBD1 | few
CASSLDGLLWGYTF | TGTGCCAGCAGCTTGGACGGACTCCTATGGGGCTACACCTTC | TRBJ1-2 | TRBV5-8 | - | -
CASKLGGFDGYTF | TGTGCCAGCAAGTTAGGAGGGTTCGATGGCTACACCTTC | TRBJ1-2 | TRBV27 | - | -
CASSIDARQGNTEAFF | TGTGCCAGTAGTATAGATGCTCGACAGGGGAACACTGAAGCTTTCTTT | TRBJ1-1 | TRBV19 | TRBD1 | -
CASSLGLAGYTQETQYF | TGTGCCAGCAGCTTAGGGCTGGCAGGGTATACTCAAGAGACCCAGTACTTC | TRBJ2-5 | TRBV7-9 | - | -
CASSGRTTIVEQYF | TGTGCCAGCAGTGGACGGACGACCATCGTCGAGCAGTACTTC | TRBJ2-7 | TRBV2 | - | -
CASSQGGSSGQPQHF | TGTGCCAGCAGCCAGGGGGGGAGCTCGGGACAGCCCCAGCATTTT | TRBJ1-5 | TRBV28 | TRBD1 | -
CASSADRLYGYTF | TGTGCCAGCTCCGCGGACAGGCTCTATGGCTACACCTTC | TRBJ1-2 | TRBV18 | TRBD1 | -
CASGPTGAETQYF | TGTGCCAGCGGGCCGACAGGGGCTGAGACCCAGTACTTC | TRBJ2-5 | TRBV6-5 | TRBD1 | once
CASSLSSGGGYEQYF | TGTGCCAGCAGCTTGAGTTCTGGGGGGGGCTACGAGCAGTACTTC | TRBJ2-7 | TRBV7-8 | TRBD2 | -
CASIMTGVGTGELFF | TGTGCCAGCATCATGACAGGGGTGGGCACCGGGGAGCTGTTTTTT | TRBJ2-2 | TRBV6-5 | TRBD1 | -
CASSWDGTEAFF | TGCGCCAGCAGCTGGGACGGGACTGAAGCTTTCTTT | TRBJ1-1 | TRBV5-1 | - | -